In this sample, the clone carrying this TCR beta chain turned up a few times. Amplified TCR beta CDR3 regions derived from RNA transcripts. The HTBI primer set drove a first-round RT-PCR of the TCR CDR3. TCRdb reprocessed the multiplex PCR reads with MiXCR, giving one entry per CDR3 protein. The sample carries more than 350,000 distinct CDR3 sequences, 14% to 15% recorded once. This sample stems from a study of T cells in Graves' hyperthyroidism and ophthalmopathy. The sequencing sample was made of blood. The source is a woman in her 30s with Graves' hyperthyroidism.

CDR3 coding DNA: TGCAGCGCCTTTGTGGCGAACTACGAGCAGTACTTC. This gives the protein CSAFVANYEQYF. V and J are TRBV29-1 and TRBJ2-7; D unresolved. CDR1 is SQVTM and CDR2 is ANQGSEA in the germline V gene. Trimming took 7 bases from V and 3 from J, leaving 13 bases between them. The CDR3 length is 12 residues.